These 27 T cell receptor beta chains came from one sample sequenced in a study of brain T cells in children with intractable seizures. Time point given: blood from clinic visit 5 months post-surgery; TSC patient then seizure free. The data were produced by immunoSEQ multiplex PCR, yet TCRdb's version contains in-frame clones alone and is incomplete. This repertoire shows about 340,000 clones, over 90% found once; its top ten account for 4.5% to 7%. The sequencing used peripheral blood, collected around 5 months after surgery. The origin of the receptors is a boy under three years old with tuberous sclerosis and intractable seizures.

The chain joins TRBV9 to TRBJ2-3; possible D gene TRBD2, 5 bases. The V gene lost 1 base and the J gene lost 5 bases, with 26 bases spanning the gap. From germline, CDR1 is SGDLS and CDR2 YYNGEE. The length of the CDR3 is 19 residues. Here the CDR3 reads CASSVSDGVGVGPVDTQYF. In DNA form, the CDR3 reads TGTGCCAGCAGCGTATCCGACGGGGTGGGTGTAGGGCCGGTAGATACGCAGTATTTT.

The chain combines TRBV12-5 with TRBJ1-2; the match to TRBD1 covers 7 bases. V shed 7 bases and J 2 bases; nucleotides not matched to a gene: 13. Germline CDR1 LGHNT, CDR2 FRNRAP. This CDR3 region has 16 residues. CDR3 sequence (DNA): TGTGCTAGTGCCTACTACCCGGGACAGACAAACTATGGCTACACCTTC. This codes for CASAYYPGQTNYGYTF.

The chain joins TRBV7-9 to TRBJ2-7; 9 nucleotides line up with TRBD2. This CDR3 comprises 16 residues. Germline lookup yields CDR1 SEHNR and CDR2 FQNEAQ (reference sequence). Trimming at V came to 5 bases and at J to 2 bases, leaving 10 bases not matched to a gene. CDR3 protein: CASSPPRAGGTYEQYF. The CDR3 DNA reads TGTGCCAGCAGCCCTCCGAGGGCGGGGGGGACCTACGAGCAGTACTTC.

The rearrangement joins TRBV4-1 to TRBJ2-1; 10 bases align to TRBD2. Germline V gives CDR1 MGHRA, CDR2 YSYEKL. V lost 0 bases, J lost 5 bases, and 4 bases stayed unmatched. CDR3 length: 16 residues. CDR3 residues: CASSQEWTSGNNEQFF. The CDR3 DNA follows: TGCGCCAGCAGCCAAGAATGGACTAGCGGTAACAATGAGCAGTTCTTC.

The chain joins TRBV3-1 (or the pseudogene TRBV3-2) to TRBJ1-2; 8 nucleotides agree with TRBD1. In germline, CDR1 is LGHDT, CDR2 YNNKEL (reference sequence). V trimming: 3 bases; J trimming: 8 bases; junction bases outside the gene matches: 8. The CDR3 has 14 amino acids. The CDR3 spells CASSQVTGVGGYTF. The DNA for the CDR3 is TGTGCCAGCAGCCAGGTGACAGGGGTTGGGGGCTACACCTTC.

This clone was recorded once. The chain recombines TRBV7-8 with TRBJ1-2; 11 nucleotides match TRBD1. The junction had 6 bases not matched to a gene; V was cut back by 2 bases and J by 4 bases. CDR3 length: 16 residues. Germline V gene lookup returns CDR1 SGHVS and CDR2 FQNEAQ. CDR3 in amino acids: CASSLSAGTGGYGYTF. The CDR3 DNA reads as TGTGCCAGCAGCTTATCTGCCGGGACAGGGGGCTATGGCTACACCTTC.

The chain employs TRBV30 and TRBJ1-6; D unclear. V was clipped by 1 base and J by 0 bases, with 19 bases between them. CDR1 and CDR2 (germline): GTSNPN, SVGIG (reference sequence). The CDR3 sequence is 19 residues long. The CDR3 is CAWSGITSGPSSYNSPLHF. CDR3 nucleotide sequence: TGTGCCTGGAGTGGGATCACGTCCGGGCCGAGCTCCTATAATTCACCCCTCCACTTT.

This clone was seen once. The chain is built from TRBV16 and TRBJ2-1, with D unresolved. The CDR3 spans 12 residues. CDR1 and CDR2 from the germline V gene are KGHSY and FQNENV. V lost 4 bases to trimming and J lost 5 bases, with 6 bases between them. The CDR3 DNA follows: TGTGCCAGCAGCCCTGGGAACAATGAGCAGTTCTTC. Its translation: CASSPGNNEQFF.

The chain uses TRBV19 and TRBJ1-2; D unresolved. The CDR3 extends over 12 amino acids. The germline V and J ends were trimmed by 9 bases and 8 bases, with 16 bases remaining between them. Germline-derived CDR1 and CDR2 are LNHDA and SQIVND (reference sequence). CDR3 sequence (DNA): TGTGCCAGCAAAATGGGCCTAGCCGGCTACACCTTC. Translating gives CASKMGLAGYTF.

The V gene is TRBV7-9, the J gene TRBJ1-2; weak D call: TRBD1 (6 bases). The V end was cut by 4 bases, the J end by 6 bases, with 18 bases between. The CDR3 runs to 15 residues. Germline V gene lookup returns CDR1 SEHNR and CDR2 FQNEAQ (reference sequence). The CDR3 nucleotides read TGTGCCAGCAGCTACCCGTTGGTGGGGGCCAATGGCTACACCTTC. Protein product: CASSYPLVGANGYTF.

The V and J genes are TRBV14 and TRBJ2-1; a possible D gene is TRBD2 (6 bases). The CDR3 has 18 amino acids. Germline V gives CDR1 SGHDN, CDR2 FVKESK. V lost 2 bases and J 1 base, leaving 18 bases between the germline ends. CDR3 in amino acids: CASSQTLRDFRSYNEQFF. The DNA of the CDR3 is TGTGCCAGCAGCCAAACACTCCGGGACTTCCGATCCTACAATGAGCAGTTCTTC.

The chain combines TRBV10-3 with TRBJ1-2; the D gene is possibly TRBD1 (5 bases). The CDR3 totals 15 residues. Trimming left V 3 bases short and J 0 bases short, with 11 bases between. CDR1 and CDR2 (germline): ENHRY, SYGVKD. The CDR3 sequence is CAISDQAGTNYGYTF. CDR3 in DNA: TGTGCCATCAGTGACCAGGCAGGGACTAACTATGGCTACACCTTC.

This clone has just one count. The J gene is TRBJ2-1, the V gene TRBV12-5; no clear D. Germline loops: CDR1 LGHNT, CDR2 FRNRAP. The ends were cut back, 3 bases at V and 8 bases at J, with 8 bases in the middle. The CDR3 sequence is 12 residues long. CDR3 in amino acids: CASGFRWYEQFF. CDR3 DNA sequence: TGTGCTAGTGGTTTTAGGTGGTATGAGCAGTTCTTC.

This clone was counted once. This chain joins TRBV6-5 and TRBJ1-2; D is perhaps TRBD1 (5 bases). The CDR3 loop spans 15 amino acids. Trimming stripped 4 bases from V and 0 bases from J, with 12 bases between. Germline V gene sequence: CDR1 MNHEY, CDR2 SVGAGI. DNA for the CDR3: TGTGCCAGCAGTTCCCCCGGGACGGCTAACTATGGCTACACCTTC. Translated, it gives CASSSPGTANYGYTF.

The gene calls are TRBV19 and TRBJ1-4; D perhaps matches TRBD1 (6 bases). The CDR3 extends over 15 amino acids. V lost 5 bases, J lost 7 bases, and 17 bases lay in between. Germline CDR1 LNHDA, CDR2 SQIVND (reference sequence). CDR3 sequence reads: CASSFRGRGSEKLFF. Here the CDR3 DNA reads TGTGCCAGTAGTTTTCGGGGGCGGGGGAGTGAAAAACTGTTTTTT.

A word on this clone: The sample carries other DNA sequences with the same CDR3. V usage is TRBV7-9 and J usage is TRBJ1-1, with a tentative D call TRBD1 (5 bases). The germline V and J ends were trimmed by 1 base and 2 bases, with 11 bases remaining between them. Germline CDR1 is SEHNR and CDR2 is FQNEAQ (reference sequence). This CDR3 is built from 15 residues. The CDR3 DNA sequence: TGTGCCAGCAGCTTAGAGGTCGGGGGAAACACTGAAGCTTTCTTT. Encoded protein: CASSLEVGGNTEAFF.

The CDR3 coding sequence is TGTGCCTGGACTGTGGATAGCACAGATACGCAGTATTTT. This sequence encodes CAWTVDSTDTQYF. The rearrangement uses TRBV30 and TRBJ2-3; D unclear. The CDR3 runs 13 residues. CDR1 and CDR2 (germline): GTSNPN, SVGIG (reference sequence). V was clipped by 4 bases and J by 0 bases, with 8 bases between them.

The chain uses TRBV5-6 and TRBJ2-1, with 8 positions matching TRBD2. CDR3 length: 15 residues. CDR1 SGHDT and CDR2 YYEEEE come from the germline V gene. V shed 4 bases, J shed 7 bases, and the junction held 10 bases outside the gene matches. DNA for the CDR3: TGTGCCAGCAGCCAAACCACGGGGGGGCGAAATGAGCAGTTCTTC. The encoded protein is CASSQTTGGRNEQFF.

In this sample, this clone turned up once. For the CDR3, the DNA is TGTGCCTGGAGTGTAGGGGACGGAGATTCACCCCTCCACTTT. Translating gives CAWSVGDGDSPLHF. V gene TRBV30 combines with J gene TRBJ1-6, with D perhaps TRBD1 (5 bases). V was shortened by 0 bases and J by 8 bases, with 11 bases between the two germline ends. Germline V gene sequence: CDR1 GTSNPN, CDR2 SVGIG (reference sequence). This CDR3 spans 14 amino acids.

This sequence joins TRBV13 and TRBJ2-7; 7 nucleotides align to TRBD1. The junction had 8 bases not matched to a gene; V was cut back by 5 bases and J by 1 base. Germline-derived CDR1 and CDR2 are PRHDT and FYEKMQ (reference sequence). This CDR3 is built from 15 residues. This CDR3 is CASSLDRDDSYEQYF. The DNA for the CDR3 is TGTGCCAGCAGCCTTGACAGGGATGATTCCTACGAGCAGTACTTC. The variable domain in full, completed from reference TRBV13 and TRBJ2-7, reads AAGVIQSPRHLIKEKRETATLKCYPIPRHDTVYWYQQGPGQDPQFLISFYEKMQSDKGSIPDRFSAQQFSDYHSELNMSSLELGDSALYFCASSLDRDDSYEQYFGPGTRLTVT.

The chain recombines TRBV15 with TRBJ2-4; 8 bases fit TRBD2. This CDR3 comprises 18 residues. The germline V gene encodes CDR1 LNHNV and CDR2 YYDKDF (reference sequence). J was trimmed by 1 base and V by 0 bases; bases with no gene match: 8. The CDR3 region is CATSREPGGSGAKNIQYF. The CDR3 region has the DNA TGTGCCACCAGCAGAGAACCGGGAGGGTCGGGTGCCAAAAACATTCAGTACTTC.

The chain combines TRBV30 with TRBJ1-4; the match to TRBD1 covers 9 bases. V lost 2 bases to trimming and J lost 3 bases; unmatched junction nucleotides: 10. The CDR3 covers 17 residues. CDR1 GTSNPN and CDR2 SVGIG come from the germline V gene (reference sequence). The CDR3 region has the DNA TGTGCCTGGAGTAACGCCGGGACAGGGATTGCTAATGAAAAACTGTTTTTT. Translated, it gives CAWSNAGTGIANEKLFF.

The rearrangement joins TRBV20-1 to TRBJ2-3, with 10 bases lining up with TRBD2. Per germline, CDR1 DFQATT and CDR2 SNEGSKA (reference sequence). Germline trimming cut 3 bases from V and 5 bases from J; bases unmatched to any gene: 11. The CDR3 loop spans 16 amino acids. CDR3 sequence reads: CSASLVFLAGEDTQYF. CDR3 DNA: TGCAGTGCTAGTTTGGTCTTTCTAGCGGGAGAAGATACGCAGTATTTT.

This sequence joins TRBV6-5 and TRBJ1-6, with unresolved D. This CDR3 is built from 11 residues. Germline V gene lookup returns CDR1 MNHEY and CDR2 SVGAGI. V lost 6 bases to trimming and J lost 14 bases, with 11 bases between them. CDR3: CASSSPGSLHF. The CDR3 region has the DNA TGTGCCAGCAGCAGCCCTGGGTCCCTCCACTTT.

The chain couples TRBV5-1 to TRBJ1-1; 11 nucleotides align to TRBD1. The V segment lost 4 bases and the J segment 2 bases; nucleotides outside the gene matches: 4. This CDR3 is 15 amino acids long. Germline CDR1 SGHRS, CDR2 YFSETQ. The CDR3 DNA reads TGCGCCAGCAGCGTGAGGACAGGGGGCAACACTGAAGCTTTCTTT. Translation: CASSVRTGGNTEAFF.

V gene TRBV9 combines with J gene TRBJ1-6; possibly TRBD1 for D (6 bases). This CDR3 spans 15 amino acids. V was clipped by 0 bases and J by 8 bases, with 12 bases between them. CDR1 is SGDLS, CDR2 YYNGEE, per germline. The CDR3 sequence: CASSVVAGEDSPLHF. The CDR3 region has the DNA TGTGCCAGCAGCGTAGTGGCAGGGGAGGATTCACCCCTCCACTTT.

The CDR3 protein is CASSEAGGNQPQHF. CDR3 DNA sequence: TGTGCCAGCAGCGAAGCGGGTGGTAATCAGCCCCAGCATTTT. The chain couples TRBV16 to TRBJ1-5; no reliable D call. Between the trimmed V and J ends, which lost 5 bases and 4 bases, there was a span of 12 bases. CDR1 and CDR2 from the germline V gene are KGHSY and FQNENV. This CDR3 is 14 amino acids long. The full variable domain, in which reference TRBV16 and TRBJ1-5 provide the parts outside the CDR3, is GEEVAQTPKHLVRGEGQKAKLYCAPIKGHSYVFWYQQVLKNEFKFLISFQNENVFDETGMPKERFSAKCLPNSPCSLEIQATKLEDSAVYFCASSEAGGNQPQHFGDGTRLSIL.